These T cell receptor beta chains were read from a single sample in a study of cytomegalovirus exposure and HLA in healthy donors. Clones were sequenced by immunoSEQ multiplex PCR, and TCRdb holds only the in-frame ones, with some missing. In the table there are under 200,000 clones, over 80% of which are singletons. Sample: PBMCs. These receptors were collected from a man aged 35-49 years in good health and CMV-seropositive. Each CDR3 is given with its conserved first and last residue. D genes are given only for firm matches.

j_gene	d_gene	v_gene	CDR3aa
TRBJ2-4	TRBD2	TRBV19	CASSIGGGSLSNIQYF
TRBJ1-1	TRBD1	TRBV27	CASPPQGEVSEAFF
TRBJ1-5	TRBD1	TRBV2	CASRKTGGYRNQPQHF
TRBJ2-2	NA	TRBV28	CASSFPGSNTGELFF
TRBJ1-5	NA	TRBV5-1	CASSLVPGVEDQPQHF
TRBJ1-3	NA	TRBV2	CASSYTGSPGNTIYF
TRBJ2-7	TRBD2	TRBV7-9	CSSSSGGVGEQYF
TRBJ2-6	NA	TRBV27	CASSPLTDIHSGANVLTF
TRBJ2-1	TRBD2	TRBV14	CASSWFPAGVQMDNEQFF
TRBJ2-3	NA	TRBV5-1	CASSSGNYRTDTQYF
TRBJ1-1	TRBD1	TRBV19	CASGQGMVRTEAFF
TRBJ2-7	NA	TRBV28	CASSLPSRVPPYEQYF
TRBJ2-1	NA	TRBV6-6	CASTISIPKFNEQFF
TRBJ2-3	TRBD2	TRBV4-2	CASSWTSGGADTQYF
TRBJ1-1	NA	TRBV9	CASGTGAEAFF
TRBJ2-2	TRBD2	TRBV7-2	CASSPRTSGGAGELFF
TRBJ2-3	TRBD2	TRBV4-3	CASSQPNSGRAAGSTDTQYF
TRBJ2-3	TRBD2	TRBV6-4	CASSTSSGGGTDTQYF
TRBJ1-3	NA	TRBV7-2	CASSLVGDSGNTIYF
TRBJ1-4	TRBD1	TRBV27	CASSQAGQGNEKLFF
TRBJ2-7	NA	TRBV5-1	CASSLDFRGDEQYF
TRBJ2-1	NA	TRBV7-9	CASSSGAGNEQFF
TRBJ2-3	NA	TRBV4-1	CASSQGPAGWDSTDTQYF
TRBJ2-7	NA	TRBV4-3	CASSGIAGDEQYF
TRBJ2-3	NA	TRBV6-5	CASSYGRGDTQYF
TRBJ2-5	NA	TRBV6-1	CASSGSLQETQYF
TRBJ2-5	TRBD2	TRBV7-9	CASSPSGGETQYF
TRBJ1-5	NA	TRBV30	CAWTTGGNSNQPQHF
TRBJ1-6	TRBD1	TRBV5-8	CASSMRTGSNSPLHF
TRBJ1-2	NA	TRBV19	CASSAGRSYGYTF
TRBJ2-5	TRBD1	TRBV6-1	CASSPGQQETQYF
TRBJ1-5	TRBD1	TRBV5-6	CASSRTGGRQPQHF
TRBJ2-7	NA	TRBV15	CATSREFLRGQYF
TRBJ1-5	NA	TRBV21-1	CASYPPGRGRSVWSNQPQHF
TRBJ2-7	TRBD2	TRBV7-9	CASSSSGGAAYEQYF
TRBJ2-7	NA	TRBV6-5	CASRTNRDSYEQYF
TRBJ1-4	NA	TRBV6-1	CASMAVGRGNEKLFF
TRBJ1-1	TRBD1	TRBV5-8	CASSLDRVAEAFF
TRBJ2-7	TRBD2	TRBV7-6	CASSLPTSGGYHEQYF
TRBJ2-5	NA	TRBV4-1	CASSQGRGGLAGHQETQYF
TRBJ1-1	TRBD1	TRBV2	CASSPDRGNTEAFF
TRBJ2-3	NA	TRBV7-6	CASSFEVTTDTQYF
TRBJ1-1	NA	TRBV27	CASSVLTNTEAFF
TRBJ2-3	TRBD2	TRBV2	CASSSQSGGSADTQYF
TRBJ2-1	NA	TRBV7-3	CASSLTANNEQFF
TRBJ2-3	TRBD1	TRBV5-1	CASLLQGDPADTQYF
NA	TRBD2	TRBV10-3	CAISPRATGGASYEQYF
TRBJ2-7	TRBD2	TRBV12-5	CASGLWTSSYEQYF
TRBJ2-3	TRBD1	TRBV27	CASSTRDRLFSTDTQYF
TRBJ2-1	NA	TRBV19	CASTQLAHRNEQFF
TRBJ1-1	NA	TRBV6-5	CASSSGSTEAFF
TRBJ2-4	TRBD1	TRBV19	CASSMGQENIQYF
TRBJ2-2	NA	TRBV7-3	CASSRQPNTGELFF
TRBJ1-2	TRBD1	TRBV25-1	CATGGQGGYGYTF
TRBJ2-7	NA	TRBV6-5	CASSEPPDEQYF
TRBJ2-5	TRBD1	TRBV7-9	CASSADRGETQYF
TRBJ1-2	NA	TRBV11-3	CASSFMTGDQNYGYTF
TRBJ1-4	NA	TRBV28	CASSYQTAPLNEKLFF
TRBJ1-5	NA	TRBV7-6	CASSLAPGTSQPQHF
TRBJ2-7	TRBD1	TRBV9	CASSPSGTGRSYEQYF